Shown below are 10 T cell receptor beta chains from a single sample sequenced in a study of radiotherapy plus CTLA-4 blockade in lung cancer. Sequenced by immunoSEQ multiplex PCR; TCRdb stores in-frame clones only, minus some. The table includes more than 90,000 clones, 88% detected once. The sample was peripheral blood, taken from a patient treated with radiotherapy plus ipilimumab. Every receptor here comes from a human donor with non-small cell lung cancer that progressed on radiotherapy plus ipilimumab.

The CDR3 sequence is CASSSGRKHQPQHF. The DNA for the CDR3 is TGTGCCAGCAGCTCAGGGAGAAAACACCAGCCCCAGCATTTT. This rearrangement joins TRBV6-5 to TRBJ1-5, with D tentatively TRBD1 (5 bases). CDR1 MNHEY and CDR2 SVGAGI come from the germline V gene. The CDR3 is 14 amino acids. V lost 6 bases, J lost 7 bases, and 16 bases lay in between.

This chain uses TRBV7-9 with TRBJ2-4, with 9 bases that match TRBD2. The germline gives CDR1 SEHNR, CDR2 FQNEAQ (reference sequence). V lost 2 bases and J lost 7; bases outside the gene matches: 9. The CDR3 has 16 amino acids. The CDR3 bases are TGTGCCAGCAGCTTATGGAGTGCGGGAGGGCGGAACATTCAGTACTTC. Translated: CASSLWSAGGRNIQYF.

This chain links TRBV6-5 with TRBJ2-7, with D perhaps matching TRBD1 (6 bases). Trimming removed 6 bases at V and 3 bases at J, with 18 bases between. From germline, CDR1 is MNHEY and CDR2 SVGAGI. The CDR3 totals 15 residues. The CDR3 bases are TGTGCCAGCAGGCGGACAGCTTCCCAACTCTACGAGCAGTACTTC. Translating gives CASRRTASQLYEQYF.

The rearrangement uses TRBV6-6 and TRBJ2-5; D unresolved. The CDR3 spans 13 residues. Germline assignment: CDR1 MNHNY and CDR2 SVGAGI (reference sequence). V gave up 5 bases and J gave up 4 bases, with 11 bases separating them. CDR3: CASSPRTGETQYF. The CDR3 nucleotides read TGTGCCAGCAGTCCTCGGACGGGAGAGACCCAGTACTTC.

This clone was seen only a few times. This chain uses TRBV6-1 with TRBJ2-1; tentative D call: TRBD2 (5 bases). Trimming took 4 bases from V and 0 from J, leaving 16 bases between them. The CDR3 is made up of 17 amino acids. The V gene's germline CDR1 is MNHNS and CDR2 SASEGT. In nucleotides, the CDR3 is TGTGCCAGCAGTGTGCTCCCTCTGAGGGTCTCCTACAATGAGCAGTTCTTC. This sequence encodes CASSVLPLRVSYNEQFF.

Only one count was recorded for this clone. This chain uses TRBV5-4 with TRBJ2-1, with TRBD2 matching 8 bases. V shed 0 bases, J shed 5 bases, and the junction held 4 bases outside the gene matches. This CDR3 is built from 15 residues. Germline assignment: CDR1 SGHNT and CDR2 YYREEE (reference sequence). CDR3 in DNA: TGTGCCAGCAGCTTGGCTAGCGGGCGTGACAATGAGCAGTTCTTC. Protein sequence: CASSLASGRDNEQFF.

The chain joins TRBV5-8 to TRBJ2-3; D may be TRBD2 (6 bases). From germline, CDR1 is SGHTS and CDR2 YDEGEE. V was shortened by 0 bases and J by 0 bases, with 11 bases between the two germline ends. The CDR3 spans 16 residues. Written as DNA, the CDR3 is TGTGCCAGCAGCTTGGATGGAGGGCGAAGCACAGATACGCAGTATTTT. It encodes CASSLDGGRSTDTQYF.

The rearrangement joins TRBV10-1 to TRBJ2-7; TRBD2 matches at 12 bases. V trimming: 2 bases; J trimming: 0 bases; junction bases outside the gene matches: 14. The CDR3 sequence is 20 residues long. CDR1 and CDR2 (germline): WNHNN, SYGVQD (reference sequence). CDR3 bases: TGCGCCAGCAGTGAGAGAGGACTAGCGGGGCTAAGAACCAGCTCCTACGAGCAGTACTTC. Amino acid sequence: CASSERGLAGLRTSSYEQYF.

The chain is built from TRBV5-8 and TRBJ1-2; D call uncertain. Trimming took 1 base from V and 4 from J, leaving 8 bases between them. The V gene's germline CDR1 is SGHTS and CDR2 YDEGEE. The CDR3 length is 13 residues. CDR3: CASSLQAVYGYTF. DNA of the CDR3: TGTGCCAGCAGCTTGCAGGCAGTCTATGGCTACACCTTC.

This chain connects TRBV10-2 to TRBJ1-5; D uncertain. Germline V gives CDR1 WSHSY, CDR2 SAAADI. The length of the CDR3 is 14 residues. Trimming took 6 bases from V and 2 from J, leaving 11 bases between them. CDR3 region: CASREGNGNQPQHF. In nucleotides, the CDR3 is TGCGCCAGCAGAGAAGGTAACGGCAATCAGCCCCAGCATTTT.